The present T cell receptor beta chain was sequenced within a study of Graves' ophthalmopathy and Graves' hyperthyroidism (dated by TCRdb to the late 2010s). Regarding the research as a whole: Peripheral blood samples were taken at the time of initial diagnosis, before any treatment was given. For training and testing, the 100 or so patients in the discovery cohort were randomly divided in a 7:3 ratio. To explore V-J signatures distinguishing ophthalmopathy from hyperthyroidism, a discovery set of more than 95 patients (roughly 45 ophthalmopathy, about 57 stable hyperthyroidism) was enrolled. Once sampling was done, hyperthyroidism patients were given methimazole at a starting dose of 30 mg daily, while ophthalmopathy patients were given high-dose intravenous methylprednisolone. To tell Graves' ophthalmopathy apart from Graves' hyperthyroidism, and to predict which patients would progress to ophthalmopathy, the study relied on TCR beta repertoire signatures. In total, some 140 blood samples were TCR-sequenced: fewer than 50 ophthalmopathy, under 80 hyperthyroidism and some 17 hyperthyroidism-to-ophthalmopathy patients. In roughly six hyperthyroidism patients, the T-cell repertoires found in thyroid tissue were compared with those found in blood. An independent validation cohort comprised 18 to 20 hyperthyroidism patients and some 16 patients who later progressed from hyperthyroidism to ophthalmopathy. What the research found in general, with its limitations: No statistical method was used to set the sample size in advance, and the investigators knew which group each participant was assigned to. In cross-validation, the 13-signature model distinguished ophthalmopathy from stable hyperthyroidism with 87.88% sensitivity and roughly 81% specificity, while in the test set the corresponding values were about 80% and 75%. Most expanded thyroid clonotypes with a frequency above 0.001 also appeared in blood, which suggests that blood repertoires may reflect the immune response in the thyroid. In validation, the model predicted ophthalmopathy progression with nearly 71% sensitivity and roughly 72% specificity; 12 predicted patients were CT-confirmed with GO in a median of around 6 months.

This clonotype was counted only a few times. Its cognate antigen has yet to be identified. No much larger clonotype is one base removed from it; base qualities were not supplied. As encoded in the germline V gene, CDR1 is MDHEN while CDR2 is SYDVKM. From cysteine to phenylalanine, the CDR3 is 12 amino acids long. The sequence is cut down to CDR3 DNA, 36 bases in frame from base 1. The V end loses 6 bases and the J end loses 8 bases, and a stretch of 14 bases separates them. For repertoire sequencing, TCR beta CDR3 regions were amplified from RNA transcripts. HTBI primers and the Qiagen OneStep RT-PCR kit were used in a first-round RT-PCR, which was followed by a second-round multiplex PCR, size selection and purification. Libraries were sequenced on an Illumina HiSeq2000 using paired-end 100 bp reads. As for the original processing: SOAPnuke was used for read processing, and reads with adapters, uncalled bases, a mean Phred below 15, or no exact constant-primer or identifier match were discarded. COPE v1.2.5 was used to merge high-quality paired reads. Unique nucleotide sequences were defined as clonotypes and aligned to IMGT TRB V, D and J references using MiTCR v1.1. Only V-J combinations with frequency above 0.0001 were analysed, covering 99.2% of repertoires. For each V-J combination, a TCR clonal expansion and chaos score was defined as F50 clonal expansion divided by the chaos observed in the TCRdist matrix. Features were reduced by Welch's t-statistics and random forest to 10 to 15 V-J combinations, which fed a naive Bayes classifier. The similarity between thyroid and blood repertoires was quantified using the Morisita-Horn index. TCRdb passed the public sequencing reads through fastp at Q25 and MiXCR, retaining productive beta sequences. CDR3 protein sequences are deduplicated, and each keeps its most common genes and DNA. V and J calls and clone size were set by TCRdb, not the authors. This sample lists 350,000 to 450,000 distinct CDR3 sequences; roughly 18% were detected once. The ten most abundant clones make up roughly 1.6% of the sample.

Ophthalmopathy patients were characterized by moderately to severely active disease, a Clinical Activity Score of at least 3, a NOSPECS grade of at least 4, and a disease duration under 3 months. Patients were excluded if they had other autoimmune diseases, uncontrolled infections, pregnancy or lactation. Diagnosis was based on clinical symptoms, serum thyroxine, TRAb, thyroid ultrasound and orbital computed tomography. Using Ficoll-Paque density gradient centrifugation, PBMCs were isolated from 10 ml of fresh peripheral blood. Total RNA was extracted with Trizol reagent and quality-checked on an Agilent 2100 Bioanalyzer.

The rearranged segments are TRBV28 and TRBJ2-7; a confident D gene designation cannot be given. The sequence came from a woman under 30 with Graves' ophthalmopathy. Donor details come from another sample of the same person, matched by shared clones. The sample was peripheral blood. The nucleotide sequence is TGTGCCAGCAGCCCGATGAATCGCAAGCAGTACTTC. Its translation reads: CASSPMNRKQYF.